The 17 T cell receptor beta chains below were found in one sample sequenced in a study of blood T cell repertoires in COVID-19. Assay used: immunoSEQ multiplex PCR; TCRdb lists only in-frame clones, some missing. This sample has over 55,000 clones, with about 68% found just once. Sequencing input: peripheral blood. Every receptor here comes from a woman between 65 and 79 years old with acute or convalescent COVID-19.

The CDR3 coding sequence is TGCGCCAGCAGCCAAGCGGGATCTGGCACAGATACGCAGTATTTT. This encodes CASSQAGSGTDTQYF. The chain has TRBV4-3 and TRBJ2-3; a weak D match, TRBD2 (5 bases). The V end was cut by 1 base, the J end by 1 base, with 9 bases between. Germline V gene sequence: CDR1 LGHNA, CDR2 YSLEER. This CDR3 is built from 15 residues.

The rearrangement joins TRBV7-6 to TRBJ2-5; 12 bases match TRBD2. V trimming: 5 bases; J trimming: 5 bases; junction bases outside the gene matches: 6. Germline CDR1 and CDR2: SGHVS and FNYEAQ. The CDR3 consists of 15 residues. The CDR3 reads CASSRTSGVTETQYF. The CDR3 DNA follows: TGTGCCAGCAGCCGGACTAGCGGGGTTACGGAGACCCAGTACTTC. Based on the CDR3 plus reference TRBV7-6 and TRBJ2-5, the full variable domain is GAGVSQSPRYKVTKRGQDVALRCDPISGHVSLYWYRQALGQGPEFLTYFNYEAQQDKSGLPNDRFSAERPEGSISTLTIQRTEQRDSAMYRCASSRTSGVTETQYFGPGTRLLVL.

In this sample, this clone turned up a few times. The chain combines TRBV6-5 with TRBJ1-2; D is perhaps TRBD1 (6 bases). Germline CDR1 and CDR2: MNHEY and SVGAGI. The CDR3 spans 11 residues. The V end lost 10 bases, the J end lost 9 bases, and 15 bases lay between the germline ends. The CDR3 reads CATGQSSSYTF. CDR3 coding DNA: TGTGCCACCGGACAGTCCTCGAGCTACACCTTC.

V and J are TRBV18 and TRBJ2-1; D call uncertain. The CDR3 consists of 14 residues. With 2 bases removed from V and 5 bases from J, the gap between germline ends came to 10 bases. In germline, CDR1 is KGHSH, CDR2 LQKENI. The DNA of the CDR3 is TGTGCCAGCTCACCAGGAGTCATGGACAATGAGCAGTTCTTC. Amino acid sequence: CASSPGVMDNEQFF.

The chain recombines TRBV5-4 with TRBJ2-1, with unresolved D. Germline V gene data show CDR1 as SGHNT and CDR2 as YYREEE (reference sequence). V lost 0 bases to trimming and J lost 7 bases, with 5 bases between them. This CDR3 contains 12 residues. The CDR3 nucleotides are TGTGCCAGCAGCTTGGAGGAGAATGAGCAGTTCTTC. Translating it yields CASSLEENEQFF. Together with reference TRBV5-4 and TRBJ2-1, the CDR3 gives the full variable domain: ETGVTQSPTHLIKTRGQQVTLRCSSQSGHNTVSWYQQALGQGPQFIFQYYREEENGRGNFPPRFSGLQFPNYSSELNVNALELDDSALYLCASSLEENEQFFGPGTRLTVL.

The genes are TRBV9 and TRBJ1-2; D is perhaps TRBD1 (6 bases). The CDR3 runs to 15 residues. V lost 2 bases and J lost 1, with 12 bases in between. Germline V gene data show CDR1 as SGDLS and CDR2 as YYNGEE. DNA for the CDR3: TGTGCCAGCAGCGTGGAACAGGGATTTAACTATGGCTACACCTTC. Translated: CASSVEQGFNYGYTF.

The rearrangement uses TRBV15 and TRBJ2-6; 8 bases agree with TRBD2. The CDR3 runs to 18 residues. Trimming took 1 base from V and 2 from J; bases not matched to a gene: 7. Germline-derived CDR1 and CDR2 are LNHNV and YYDKDF (reference sequence). For the CDR3, the DNA is TGTGCCACCAGCAGAGGGGCGGGGGGCGGCACTGGGGCCAACGTCCTGACTTTC. Its protein is CATSRGAGGGTGANVLTF.

This chain joins TRBV3-1 (or the pseudogene TRBV3-2) and TRBJ2-2, with D unresolved. The ends were cut back, 1 base at V and 3 bases at J, with 12 bases in the middle. Per germline, CDR1 LGHDT and CDR2 YNNKEL (reference sequence). The CDR3 is 16 residues long. The CDR3, as DNA: TGTGCCAGCAGCCAAGCGGGTGGTTGGGACACCGGGGAGCTGTTTTTT. This encodes CASSQAGGWDTGELFF.

The CDR3 DNA reads as TGTGCCAGCAGTTACTCGAGGGCCAAGAACACTGAAGCTTTCTTT. Translating it yields CASSYSRAKNTEAFF. This chain connects TRBV6-5 to TRBJ1-1, with unresolved D. With 0 bases removed from V and 1 base from J, the gap between germline ends came to 9 bases. This CDR3 contains 15 residues. Germline loops: CDR1 MNHEY, CDR2 SVGAGI.

The chain joins TRBV28 to TRBJ2-7; D is unclear. CDR1 and CDR2 from the germline V gene are MDHEN and SYDVKM. Trimming removed 6 bases from V and 3 bases from J, with 6 bases in between. The CDR3 loop spans 11 amino acids. The CDR3 nucleotides read TGTGCCAGCAGCCTACGCTACGAGCAGTACTTC. Protein sequence: CASSLRYEQYF.

This chain links TRBV29-1 with TRBJ2-2; D not resolved. In germline, CDR1 is SQVTM, CDR2 ANQGSEA. V gave up 6 bases and J gave up 5 bases, with 19 bases separating them. This CDR3 contains 15 residues. The CDR3 here is CSVRRGDPRTGELFF. In DNA form, the CDR3 reads TGCAGCGTGAGGAGAGGAGATCCGAGGACCGGGGAGCTGTTTTTT.

The V call is TRBV4-1, the J call TRBJ1-1; 9 bases match TRBD1. Germline lookup yields CDR1 MGHRA and CDR2 YSYEKL. Losses at the gene ends were 0 bases for V and 1 base for J; bases not matched to a gene: 12. The CDR3 is 19 amino acids. The CDR3 sequence: CASSQDLIGTGHPNTEAFF. CDR3 in DNA: TGCGCCAGCAGCCAAGATCTCATCGGGACAGGGCACCCGAACACTGAAGCTTTCTTT.

The V and J genes are TRBV19 and TRBJ1-3; weak D call: TRBD1 (6 bases). Trimming took off 6 bases at V and 5 bases at J, with 11 bases between the two ends. CDR1 is LNHDA and CDR2 is SQIVND in the germline V gene (reference sequence). This CDR3 spans 13 amino acids. CDR3 in amino acids: CASRGTRRNTIYF. The CDR3 nucleotides are TGTGCCAGTAGGGGGACACGGAGAAACACCATATATTTT. The full variable domain, its missing parts supplied by reference TRBV19 and TRBJ1-3, is DGGITQSPKYLFRKEGQNVTLSCEQNLNHDAMYWYRQDPGQGLRLIYYSQIVNDFQKGDIAEGYSVSREKKESFPLTVTSAQKNPTAFYLCASRGTRRNTIYFGEGSWLTVV.

This clone was found many times. The gene calls are TRBV29-1 and TRBJ2-3, with no clear D. Trimming removed 2 bases from V and 0 bases from J, with 6 bases in between. Germline-derived CDR1 and CDR2 are SQVTM and ANQGSEA. The CDR3 extends over 13 amino acids. CDR3 coding DNA: TGCAGCGTTGAAACAGAAAGCACAGATACGCAGTATTTT. Encoded protein: CSVETESTDTQYF.

This clone was found a few times. The chain joins TRBV7-2 to TRBJ2-1; TRBD2 matches at 9 bases. CDR3 size: 16 residues. The V gene's germline CDR1 is SGHTA and CDR2 FQGNSA. Trimming removed 0 bases from V and 4 bases from J; junction bases left unmatched: 4. CDR3 protein: CASSLASGGTYNEQFF. The CDR3 nucleotides read TGTGCCAGCAGCTTAGCTAGCGGGGGAACTTACAATGAGCAGTTCTTC.

This chain joins TRBV6-6 and TRBJ2-7, with D possibly being TRBD1 (5 bases). Germline CDR1 and CDR2: MNHNY and SVGAGI (reference sequence). CDR3 length equals 12 residues. Between the trimmed V and J ends, which lost 4 bases and 4 bases, there was a span of 8 bases. CDR3 loop: CASSSTGYEQYF. DNA for the CDR3: TGTGCCAGCAGTTCCACAGGATACGAGCAGTACTTC.

The chain combines TRBV5-1 with TRBJ2-7; possible D gene TRBD1, 6 bases. With 4 bases removed from V and 3 bases from J, the gap between germline ends came to 17 bases. The CDR3 is made up of 15 amino acids. Per the germline V gene, CDR1 is SGHRS and CDR2 is YFSETQ. In DNA form, the CDR3 reads TGCGCCAGCAGCCCATTAACAGGGTACGTCTACGAGCAGTACTTC. This gives the protein CASSPLTGYVYEQYF.